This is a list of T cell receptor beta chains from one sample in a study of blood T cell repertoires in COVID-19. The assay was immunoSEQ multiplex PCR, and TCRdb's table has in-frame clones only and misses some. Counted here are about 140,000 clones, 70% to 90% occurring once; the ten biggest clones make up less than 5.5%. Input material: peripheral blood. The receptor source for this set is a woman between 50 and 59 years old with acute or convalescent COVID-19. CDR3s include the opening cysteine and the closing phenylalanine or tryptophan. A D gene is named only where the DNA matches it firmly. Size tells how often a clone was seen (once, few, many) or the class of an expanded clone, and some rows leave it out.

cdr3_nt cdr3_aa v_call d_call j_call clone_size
TGTGCCAGCAGCTTTGGACAGGGTGGTTCACCCCTCCACTTT CASSFGQGGSPLHF TRBV6-5 TRBD1 TRBJ1-6 .
TGCGCCAGCAGCTTGACCGGGTCCAATGAGCAGTTCTTC CASSLTGSNEQFF TRBV5-1 . TRBJ2-1 few
TGTGCTAGTGGCAGCGACAGGGGTGTTGGGGCCAACGTCCTGACTTTC CASGSDRGVGANVLTF TRBV12-5 TRBD1 TRBJ2-6 .
TGTGCCAGCAGCCCGCTAGCGGGGGACACCGGGGAGCTGTTTTTT CASSPLAGDTGELFF TRBV7-9 TRBD2 TRBJ2-2 .
TGTGCCAGCAGTTCCGACGGACAAGCCAAAAACATTCAGTACTTC CASSSDGQAKNIQYF TRBV6-2/TRBV6-3 . TRBJ2-4 .
TGTGCCAGCAGTTTAGTGGGGGCTGGCTACACCTTC CASSLVGAGYTF TRBV12-3/TRBV12-4 . TRBJ1-2 .
TGCGCCAGCAGCGGCACGGACTTTGGGGATACGCAGTATTTT CASSGTDFGDTQYF TRBV5-1 . TRBJ2-3 .
TGCAGCGTGGGGACAGGGGTGGGTAATTCACCCCTCCACTTT CSVGTGVGNSPLHF TRBV29-1 TRBD1 TRBJ1-6 once
TGTGCCAGCTCGACAGGGTCCATAGAGCCCCAGCATTTT CASSTGSIEPQHF TRBV2 TRBD1 TRBJ1-5 few
TGTGCCAGCACAGTAGCGGGGGGACCTTTGGAGACCCAGTACTTC CASTVAGGPLETQYF TRBV9 TRBD2 TRBJ2-5 .
TGTGCTAGTGCCACAGGGCAGCAGAAAGAGACCCAGTACTTC CASATGQQKETQYF TRBV12-5 . TRBJ2-5 .
TGTGCCAGCAGCTTTAGCGGGGGGGCAGATACGCAGTATTTT CASSFSGGADTQYF TRBV7-9 TRBD2 TRBJ2-3 once
TGTGCCACCAGCAGGCAGACAGGGAAGGTTAACATTCAGTACTTC CATSRQTGKVNIQYF TRBV15 TRBD1 TRBJ2-4 .
TGTGCCAGCAGTTACGGGGGGGCGCATCAGCCCCAGCATTTT CASSYGGAHQPQHF TRBV6-2/TRBV6-3 . TRBJ1-5 .
TGTGCCTGGAGTGTCCCAGCGGGGGTTACCAATGAGCAGTTCTTC CAWSVPAGVTNEQFF TRBV30 TRBD2 TRBJ2-1 once
TGTGCCAGCAGTTTAGGTCGGGAGACCCAGTACTTC CASSLGRETQYF TRBV12-3/TRBV12-4 . TRBJ2-5 .
TGCGCCAGCAGCCGGGCCACGGGAAGCTCCTACGAGCAGTACTTC CASSRATGSSYEQYF TRBV5-1 . TRBJ2-7 .
TGTGCCAGCAGTTTCCGTAGGGGAAGTCAGCCCCAGCATTTT CASSFRRGSQPQHF TRBV28 . TRBJ1-5 .
TGTGCCAGCTCAACAGGACAGGGAAGCTATGGCTACACCTTC CASSTGQGSYGYTF TRBV18 TRBD1 TRBJ1-2 .
TGCAGTGCAGCGGGCGACACTGAAGCTTTCTTT CSAAGDTEAFF TRBV20-1 . TRBJ1-1 .
TGTGCCACCGAAGAAGGGGTCGGAAACACCATATATTTT CATEEGVGNTIYF TRBV18 . TRBJ1-3 .
TGCGCCAGCAGGATAACAGGGGGCGAAAAACTGTTTTTT CASRITGGEKLFF TRBV5-1 TRBD1 TRBJ1-4 .
TGTGCCACCAGTGATCCCAGACAGGGGAGTCTTGTGACCCAGTACTTC CATSDPRQGSLVTQYF TRBV24-1 TRBD1 TRBJ2-5 .
TGTGCCAGCTCACCGGGACAGGGAAACGATGGCTACACCTTC CASSPGQGNDGYTF TRBV18 TRBD1 TRBJ1-2 .
TGTGCCAGCAGCCTACTCGCGGGGGGGTGGAATGAGCAGTTCTTC CASSLLAGGWNEQFF TRBV7-2 TRBD2 TRBJ2-1 .
TGTGCCAGCAGCCCGGGACTAGCGGACTACGAGCAGTACTTC CASSPGLADYEQYF TRBV14 TRBD2 TRBJ2-7 .
TGTGCCAGCAGTTCGCACCCACAGGGTTCAACTAATGAAAAACTGTTTTTT CASSSHPQGSTNEKLFF TRBV2 . TRBJ1-4 .